These 5 T cell receptor beta chains originate from one sample sequenced in a study of OX40 agonist ivuxolimab in advanced cancers. The assay was immunoSEQ multiplex PCR, and TCRdb's table has in-frame clones only and misses some. This table has fewer than 85,000 clones, around 81% appearing once. Material: CD4+ or CD8+ T cells sorted from blood, obtained in a trial of the OX40 agonist ivuxolimab. The receptors were gathered from an adult with an advanced solid tumor such as melanoma, head and neck, liver or kidney cancer.

The CDR3 region has the DNA TGTGCCAGCGGGCGAGGATTGGACACCGGGGAGCTGTTTTTT. It yields the protein CASGRGLDTGELFF. The gene calls are TRBV11-2 and TRBJ2-2; no clear D gene. V was cut by 8 bases and J by 3 bases, with 13 bases left in between. The CDR3 is made up of 14 amino acids. Germline CDR1 is SGHAT and CDR2 is FQNNGV.

This clone showed up just once. The V call is TRBV5-1, the J call TRBJ2-2; D gene uncertain. Germline assignment: CDR1 SGHRS and CDR2 YFSETQ. The ends were cut back, 6 bases at V and 6 bases at J, with 9 bases in the middle. There are 12 residues in the CDR3. CDR3 in DNA: TGCGCCAGCACAACGGGTCCCGGGGAGCTGTTTTTT. Residues: CASTTGPGELFF. Full variable domain (remainder filled in from reference TRBV5-1 and TRBJ2-2): KAGVTQTPRYLIKTRGQQVTLSCSPISGHRSVSWYQQTPGQGLQFLFEYFSETQRNKGNFPGRFSGRQFSNSRSEMNVSTLELGDSALYLCASTTGPGELFFGEGSRLTVL.

This clone was seen more than once but under ten times. The genes are TRBV11-3 and TRBJ1-1, with D possibly being TRBD1 (6 bases). CDR3 size: 13 residues. With 1 base removed from V and 8 bases from J, the gap between germline ends came to 11 bases. Germline V CDR1 and CDR2: SGHNT, YENEEA. Written as DNA, the CDR3 is TGTGCCAGCAGCTTAGTTCCGACAGGCGAAGCTTTCTTT. Protein product: CASSLVPTGEAFF.

The rearrangement links TRBV4-1 to TRBJ2-2; no definite D call. This CDR3 region has 14 residues. The ends were cut back, 0 bases at V and 2 bases at J, with 4 bases in the middle. Looked up from germline, CDR1 is MGHRA and CDR2 is YSYEKL. CDR3 in amino acids: CASSQDGNTGELFF. The CDR3, as DNA: TGCGCCAGCAGCCAAGACGGAAACACCGGGGAGCTGTTTTTT.

The rearrangement links TRBV11-2 to TRBJ1-1; TRBD1 matches at 7 bases. Germline V CDR1 and CDR2: SGHAT, FQNNGV. This CDR3 is built from 17 residues. The junction had 12 bases not matched to a gene; V was cut back by 5 bases and J by 0 bases. The CDR3: CASSEGGFRVVNTEAFF. The CDR3, as DNA: TGTGCCAGCAGCGAAGGGGGCTTTAGGGTCGTGAACACTGAAGCTTTCTTT.